The 11 T cell receptor beta chains listed next were all sequenced from one sample in a study of cytomegalovirus exposure and HLA in healthy donors. Both 60 Vbeta primers and 13 Jbeta primers went into the PCR. Using immunoSEQ multiplex PCR, the repertoire was profiled, and TCRdb retains in-frame clones only, with some absent. This sample's clone table lists around 200,000 clones. Source material: PBMCs. Receptor source: a girl aged 2-10 years in good health and CMV-seropositive.

The V and J genes are TRBV5-1 and TRBJ1-1; 7 nucleotides agree with TRBD1. Per the germline V gene, CDR1 is SGHRS and CDR2 is YFSETQ. The trim removed 2 bases at V and 7 bases at J, leaving 11 bases unmatched. This CDR3 comprises 15 residues. CDR3 nucleotides: TGCGCCAGCAGCTTAGCCGGGACAGAGGCTCGTGAAGCTTTCTTT. Translating gives CASSLAGTEAREAFF. Based on the CDR3 plus reference TRBV5-1 and TRBJ1-1, the full variable domain is KAGVTQTPRYLIKTRGQQVTLSCSPISGHRSVSWYQQTPGQGLQFLFEYFSETQRNKGNFPGRFSGRQFSNSRSEMNVSTLELGDSALYLCASSLAGTEAREAFFGQGTRLTVV.

The chain carries TRBV27 and TRBJ1-4, with a tentative D call TRBD1 (6 bases). Trimming left V 9 bases short and J 13 bases short, with 15 bases between. This CDR3 has 11 amino acids. In germline, CDR1 is MNHEY, CDR2 SMNVEV (reference sequence). CDR3 coding DNA: TGTGCCAGTGGTTCTTCAGGGGTACTGTTTTTT. Amino acid sequence: CASGSSGVLFF.

V is TRBV19 and J is TRBJ2-5; a possible D gene is TRBD1 (5 bases). The CDR3 length is 13 residues. Germline V gene data show CDR1 as LNHDA and CDR2 as SQIVND (reference sequence). Trimming stripped 6 bases from V and 1 base from J, with 9 bases between. The CDR3 nucleotides are TGTGCCAGTAGGTTCCAGGGCCAAGAGACCCAGTACTTC. Amino acid sequence: CASRFQGQETQYF.

The chain is built from TRBV11-2 and TRBJ2-7; 9 bases map to TRBD1. The trim removed 2 bases at V and 2 bases at J, leaving 4 bases unmatched. The CDR3 consists of 15 residues. Germline lookup yields CDR1 SGHAT and CDR2 FQNNGV. The CDR3 is CASSLKGTGPYEQYF. The CDR3 DNA reads as TGTGCCAGCAGCTTAAAGGGGACAGGGCCCTACGAGCAGTACTTC.

The V call is TRBV13, the J call TRBJ2-5; D ambiguous. CDR1 is PRHDT and CDR2 is FYEKMQ in the germline V gene (reference sequence). Trimming removed 5 bases at V and 2 bases at J, with 9 bases between. The CDR3 loop spans 13 amino acids. CDR3 loop: CASSPARQETQYF. In DNA, the CDR3 is TGTGCCAGCAGCCCCGCCCGGCAAGAGACCCAGTACTTC.

This chain uses TRBV13 with TRBJ1-2, with 11 bases matching TRBD1. Germline CDR1 and CDR2: PRHDT and FYEKMQ (reference sequence). Trimming at V came to 7 bases and at J to 2 bases, leaving 9 bases not matched to a gene. The CDR3 has 16 amino acids. CDR3 in amino acids: CASNRAGQGANYGYTF. DNA for the CDR3: TGTGCCAGCAACCGGGCCGGACAGGGGGCCAACTATGGCTACACCTTC.

The chain joins TRBV23-1 to TRBJ2-2; TRBD1 matches 7 bases. TRBV23-1 is recorded as an ORF, its role being uncertain. This CDR3 contains 16 residues. Unmatched junction bases numbered 5, after V lost 0 bases and J lost 4 bases. CDR3 coding DNA: TGCGCCAGCAGTCAATCAAGACAGGGATGCACCGGGGAGCTGTTTTTT. It is translated as CASSQSRQGCTGELFF.

This rearrangement joins TRBV2 to TRBJ1-5; D possibly corresponds to TRBD1 (5 bases). V was trimmed by 3 bases and J by 7 bases, leaving 16 bases between them. In germline, CDR1 is SNHLY, CDR2 FYNNEI. This CDR3 spans 15 amino acids. The CDR3 spells CASSDRGVAGQPQHF. CDR3 nucleotide sequence: TGTGCCAGCAGTGACCGGGGGGTTGCAGGACAGCCCCAGCATTTT.

In nucleotides, the CDR3 is TGTGCCAGTAGTATTGACAGGGAAACTGGCTACACCTTC. This sequence encodes CASSIDRETGYTF. The chain links TRBV19 to TRBJ1-2; 7 positions agree with TRBD1. The CDR3 length is 13 residues. Germline CDR1 is LNHDA and CDR2 is SQIVND (reference sequence). The V gene end was trimmed by 3 bases and the J gene end by 7 bases; junction bases not matched to a gene: 5. The entire variable domain, with the rest obtained from reference TRBV19 and TRBJ1-2, is as follows: DGGITQSPKYLFRKEGQNVTLSCEQNLNHDAMYWYRQDPGQGLRLIYYSQIVNDFQKGDIAEGYSVSREKKESFPLTVTSAQKNPTAFYLCASSIDRETGYTFGSGTRLTVV.

V and J are TRBV28 and TRBJ2-1, with 7 bases that match TRBD1. V was pared by 5 bases and J by 7 bases, with 5 bases of the junction left unmatched. CDR1 and CDR2 (germline): MDHEN, SYDVKM. This CDR3 spans 13 amino acids. Written as DNA, the CDR3 is TGTGCCAGCAGTCTGGACAGGAGAAATGAGCAGTTCTTC. It specifies CASSLDRRNEQFF.

V is TRBV28 and J is TRBJ1-2; weak D call: TRBD1 (6 bases). V lost 2 bases and J 2 bases, leaving 15 bases between the germline ends. Germline CDR1 reads MDHEN; CDR2 reads SYDVKM. The CDR3 sequence is 16 residues long. This chain's CDR3 is CASSLGGRGANYGYTF. The CDR3 coding sequence is TGTGCCAGCAGTTTAGGGGGGAGGGGGGCAAACTATGGCTACACCTTC.